This is a list of T cell receptor beta chains from one sample in a study of blood T cell repertoires in COVID-19. TCRdb's copy holds only in-frame clones and misses some; the assay was immunoSEQ multiplex PCR. The sample has around 26,000 clones, roughly 76% seen once. Sample: peripheral blood. Receptors originate from a woman aged 80 or over with acute or convalescent COVID-19. Both conserved end residues are part of each CDR3. D genes are given only for firm matches. Expanded clones are given a class, and other clones once, few, many or no size at all.

j_call clone_size d_call v_call cdr3_aa cdr3_nt
TRBJ2-1 few . TRBV18 CASSPSGLYNEQFF TGTGCCAGCTCACCATCGGGACTCTACAATGAGCAGTTCTTC
TRBJ1-2 once TRBD1 TRBV27 CASSFLLTGGGYYGYTF TGTGCCAGCAGTTTCTTACTGACAGGGGGCGGTTATTATGGCTACACCTTC
TRBJ1-6 . . TRBV27 CASSLILSGGGNSPLHF TGTGCCAGCAGTTTAATTCTCAGTGGGGGAGGAAATTCACCCCTCCACTTT
TRBJ2-1 . TRBD2 TRBV4-3 CASSQDSLGAGSYNEQFF TGCGCCAGCAGCCAAGATTCCCTCGGAGCGGGATCATACAATGAGCAGTTCTTC
TRBJ1-2 once TRBD1 TRBV19 CASQGAKFPYGYTF TGTGCCAGTCAGGGGGCGAAATTCCCCTATGGCTACACCTTC
TRBJ1-1 . . TRBV19 CASRVTSNTEAFF TGTGCCAGTAGAGTTACATCGAACACTGAAGCTTTCTTT
TRBJ1-5 few TRBD1 TRBV10-3 CAISETGGNQPQHF TGTGCCATCAGTGAGACAGGGGGAAATCAGCCCCAGCATTTT
TRBJ2-7 . TRBD1 TRBV11-3 CATGTGYEQYF TGTGCCACCGGGACAGGCTACGAGCAGTACTTC
TRBJ2-3 . TRBD2 TRBV14 CASSQVFLLAGSTDTQYF TGTGCCAGCAGCCAAGTTTTCCTCCTAGCGGGGTCGACAGATACGCAGTATTTT
TRBJ2-7 . . TRBV19 CASSTLGRGYEQYF TGTGCCAGTAGTACCCTAGGGCGGGGCTACGAGCAGTACTTC
TRBJ2-7 once TRBD2 TRBV4-2 CASSSRQREGYEQYF TGTGCCAGCAGCTCTAGGCAGCGGGAGGGCTACGAGCAGTACTTC
TRBJ1-1 . . TRBV27 CASSFLQGEAFF TGTGCCAGCAGTTTTTTGCAGGGGGAAGCTTTCTTT
TRBJ2-2 . . TRBV6-5 CASGGGRGGELFF TGTGCCAGCGGCGGCGGTCGGGGCGGGGAGCTGTTTTTT
TRBJ1-2 . . TRBV29-1 CSVGQGGEGYTF TGCAGCGTTGGTCAAGGGGGAGAAGGCTACACCTTC
TRBJ1-4 once . TRBV3-1/TRBV3-2 CASSTTGRDEKLFF TGTGCCAGCAGCACAACAGGGCGCGATGAAAAACTGTTTTTT
TRBJ2-2 few TRBD2 TRBV5-5 CASSLADGTSVTGELFF TGTGCCAGCAGCTTGGCCGACGGGACTAGCGTCACCGGGGAGCTGTTTTTT
TRBJ2-1 . TRBD2 TRBV9 CASSSRTSGTKNEQFF TGTGCCAGCAGCTCCAGGACTAGCGGGACGAAGAATGAGCAGTTCTTC
TRBJ2-7 . . TRBV27 CASSSRRRIYEQYF TGTGCCAGCAGTTCCCGGAGGAGAATCTACGAGCAGTACTTC
TRBJ2-1 . TRBD2 TRBV14 CASKAGRSYNEQFF TGTGCCAGCAAAGCGGGACGCTCCTACAATGAGCAGTTCTTC
TRBJ1-2 few . TRBV27 CASSLGRGDYGYTF TGTGCCAGCAGTTTGGGGAGGGGTGACTATGGCTACACCTTC
TRBJ2-2 . TRBD2 TRBV4-2 CASSQDPSGGYNTGELFF TGTGCCAGCAGCCAAGATCCTAGCGGGGGATACAACACCGGGGAGCTGTTTTTT
TRBJ1-2 once . TRBV6-5 CASSRQHRNYGYTF TGTGCCAGCAGTCGACAACATCGTAACTATGGCTACACCTTC
TRBJ1-3 few . TRBV19 CASSTLSSGNTIYF TGTGCCAGTAGCACTTTGAGCTCTGGAAACACCATATATTTT
TRBJ2-7 . TRBD2 TRBV5-1 CASSLSGGGYIKLYEQYF TGCGCCAGCAGCTTGAGCGGCGGGGGGTACATTAAATTATACGAGCAGTACTTC
TRBJ2-5 . . TRBV7-2 CASSLGQRIQEAQYF TGTGCCAGCAGCTTAGGGCAACGGATACAAGAGGCCCAGTACTTC
TRBJ1-6 . TRBD1 TRBV30 CAALTGEGSPLHF TGTGCCGCCCTGACAGGGGAAGGTTCACCCCTCCACTTT
TRBJ1-1 . TRBD1 TRBV19 CASSTRGQRNTEAFF TGTGCCAGTAGTACCCGGGGACAGAGGAACACTGAAGCTTTCTTT
TRBJ2-3 . . TRBV5-1 CASSQEGRRPTDTQYF TGCGCCAGCAGCCAGGAGGGCAGGCGCCCCACAGATACGCAGTATTTT
TRBJ1-3 few TRBD1 TRBV7-2 CASSPTGGKGNTIYF TGTGCCAGCAGCCCCACAGGGGGCAAAGGAAACACCATATATTTT
TRBJ1-1 . . TRBV28 CASSFLFTEAFF TGTGCCAGCAGCTTTTTATTCACTGAAGCTTTCTTT
TRBJ1-2 . . TRBV5-1 CASSEPRVDGYTF TGCGCCAGCAGCGAGCCTCGGGTCGATGGCTACACCTTC
TRBJ1-2 . TRBD1 TRBV3-1/TRBV3-2 CASSQGPGGFMNGYTF TGTGCCAGCAGCCAAGGTCCAGGGGGCTTCATGAATGGCTACACCTTC
TRBJ1-2 . . TRBV18 CASSPLDRPANYGYTF TGTGCCAGCTCACCGCTTGACAGGCCCGCTAACTATGGCTACACCTTC
TRBJ2-7 . . TRBV11-3 CASSSGLTPEQYF TGTGCCAGCAGCTCCGGACTGACCCCCGAGCAGTACTTC
TRBJ2-5 . TRBD2 TRBV5-6 CASSNGLVETQYF TGTGCCAGCAGCAACGGACTAGTGGAGACCCAGTACTTC
TRBJ2-3 . TRBD1 TRBV5-1 CASSPKTGGFTDTQYF TGCGCCAGCAGCCCAAAGACAGGGGGTTTCACAGATACGCAGTATTTT
TRBJ1-2 few TRBD1 TRBV7-2 CASSLGTGTGFGYTF TGTGCCAGCAGCTTAGGCACCGGGACAGGGTTTGGCTACACCTTC
TRBJ2-7 . . TRBV19 CASSIGQGGTYEQYF TGTGCCAGTAGTATCGGGCAGGGCGGGACCTACGAGCAGTACTTC
TRBJ1-4 . TRBD1 TRBV5-4 CASSLGQGTNEKLFF TGTGCCAGCAGCTTGGGACAGGGGACTAATGAAAAACTGTTTTTT
TRBJ2-2 . TRBD1 TRBV5-1 CASSGKTGVTGELFF TGCGCCAGCAGCGGAAAAACAGGGGTCACCGGGGAGCTGTTTTTT
TRBJ2-1 . TRBD1 TRBV19 CASRARTGAGNEQFF TGTGCCAGTAGGGCGAGGACAGGGGCAGGAAATGAGCAGTTCTTC
TRBJ2-1 . TRBD2 TRBV2 CASILTSADNEQFF TGTGCCAGCATTCTCACTAGCGCAGACAATGAGCAGTTCTTC